This is a list of T cell receptor beta chains from one sample in a study of blood T cell repertoires in COVID-19. Data came from immunoSEQ multiplex PCR; TCRdb stores just in-frame clones and leaves some out. In the table there are 60,000 to 80,000 clones, 80% to 85% of which are singletons. Input material: peripheral blood. These TCRs come from a man between 50 and 59 years old with active COVID-19. Both conserved end residues are trimmed from each CDR3. Each record gives: V gene, J gene, CDR3 protein.

v_gene: TRBV6-5; j_gene: TRBJ1-1; CDR3aa: ASSYSSRNTEAF
v_gene: TRBV7-6; j_gene: TRBJ1-3; CDR3aa: ASSFRDLSSGNTIY
v_gene: TRBV18; j_gene: TRBJ2-2; CDR3aa: ASSLATGELF
v_gene: TRBV5-1; j_gene: TRBJ2-1; CDR3aa: ASSLIAESSYNEQF
v_gene: TRBV18; j_gene: TRBJ2-7; CDR3aa: ASTTSADSYEQY
v_gene: TRBV6-2/TRBV6-3; j_gene: TRBJ1-1; CDR3aa: ASSLRVAEAF
v_gene: TRBV13; j_gene: TRBJ1-6; CDR3aa: ASSLVGSNSPLH
v_gene: TRBV5-5; j_gene: TRBJ1-2; CDR3aa: ASSFQSWQIYGYT
v_gene: TRBV4-1; j_gene: TRBJ2-1; CDR3aa: ASSPGERDYNEQF
v_gene: TRBV5-1; j_gene: TRBJ2-5; CDR3aa: ASSLTLQGQQETQY
v_gene: TRBV7-2; j_gene: TRBJ2-5; CDR3aa: ASSLATGTNQETQY
v_gene: TRBV7-9; j_gene: TRBJ1-4; CDR3aa: ASSLASRGSEKLF
v_gene: TRBV4-2; j_gene: TRBJ2-1; CDR3aa: ASSQGTGSYEQF
v_gene: TRBV5-1; j_gene: TRBJ2-2; CDR3aa: ASTPLAGGPTGELF
v_gene: TRBV11-2; j_gene: TRBJ2-7; CDR3aa: ASSLTSWSEQY
v_gene: TRBV4-1; j_gene: TRBJ2-7; CDR3aa: ASSLSSGGTPGQY
v_gene: TRBV7-9; j_gene: TRBJ1-1; CDR3aa: ASSLGYRGEAF
v_gene: TRBV4-3; j_gene: TRBJ2-3; CDR3aa: ASSQDSGGATDTQY
v_gene: TRBV6-2/TRBV6-3; j_gene: TRBJ1-1; CDR3aa: ASSSNTGIEAF
v_gene: TRBV9; j_gene: TRBJ1-1; CDR3aa: ASSVGGQRNTEAF
v_gene: TRBV10-2; j_gene: TRBJ2-5; CDR3aa: ASSESGRVGTQY
v_gene: TRBV19; j_gene: TRBJ2-2; CDR3aa: ASRPPAGAHPEAGELF
v_gene: TRBV11-1; j_gene: TRBJ2-3; CDR3aa: ASSYRQVSDTQY
v_gene: TRBV2; j_gene: TRBJ2-7; CDR3aa: ASSSWGGGGYYEQY
v_gene: TRBV4-1; j_gene: TRBJ2-7; CDR3aa: ASSQDHRGLYEQY
v_gene: TRBV9; j_gene: TRBJ2-5; CDR3aa: ASSERGQIMETQY
v_gene: TRBV7-9; j_gene: TRBJ2-3; CDR3aa: ASSLDSGARTDTQY
v_gene: TRBV6-1; j_gene: TRBJ1-5; CDR3aa: ASSENPQGAWRNQPQH
v_gene: TRBV12-3/TRBV12-4; j_gene: TRBJ1-2; CDR3aa: ASSSSPRGYT
v_gene: TRBV7-8; j_gene: TRBJ1-5; CDR3aa: ASSLGDRGPAWGQPQH
v_gene: TRBV9; j_gene: TRBJ1-2; CDR3aa: ASSSQIGTAIGYT
v_gene: TRBV4-3; j_gene: TRBJ2-2; CDR3aa: ASRKQGNTGELF
v_gene: TRBV5-1; j_gene: TRBJ2-1; CDR3aa: ASSVQNSGRANEQF
v_gene: TRBV5-1; j_gene: TRBJ1-2; CDR3aa: ASSWGLTNYGYT
v_gene: TRBV5-1; j_gene: TRBJ1-2; CDR3aa: ASRITAANYGYT
v_gene: TRBV7-2; j_gene: TRBJ2-7; CDR3aa: ASNYGGRYEQY
v_gene: TRBV11-3; j_gene: TRBJ2-7; CDR3aa: ASSRQGQFEQY
v_gene: TRBV6-5; j_gene: TRBJ2-7; CDR3aa: ASGYNRQYEQY
v_gene: TRBV21-1; j_gene: TRBJ1-2; CDR3aa: ASWGCYGYT
v_gene: TRBV4-1; j_gene: TRBJ2-4; CDR3aa: ASSQDLRVDIQY
v_gene: TRBV3-1/TRBV3-2; j_gene: TRBJ1-3; CDR3aa: ASSQTGIGNTIY
v_gene: TRBV3-1/TRBV3-2; j_gene: TRBJ2-5; CDR3aa: ASSQDRVAGRRETQY
v_gene: TRBV7-9; j_gene: TRBJ2-3; CDR3aa: ASSRNSGISTDTQY
v_gene: TRBV11-2; j_gene: TRBJ2-1; CDR3aa: ASSKAASGSYNEQF